The clone carrying this T cell receptor (beta chain) was picked up a small number of times. Constant-region reverse primers amplified full-length variable regions, followed by semi-nested Nested Universal Primer A PCR. TCRdb reprocessed the 5' RACE reads via MiXCR and lists one record per CDR3 protein. The profile covers 55,000 to 70,000 distinct CDR3 sequences, with 28% appearing a single time and approximately 3% taken by the ten largest. This TCR was recovered from a female donor with breast cancer. The sample was tumor-infiltrating memory CD4+ T cells sorted from the breast tumor. Subset here: memory CD4+ T cells, CD4+CD45RO+CD25-.

The CDR3 DNA reads as TGCAGTGCTAGGCCAGGACAGGGGGTCCACGAGCAGTACTTC. Protein sequence: CSARPGQGVHEQYF. The V call is TRBV20-1, the J call TRBJ2-7, with 10 bases matching TRBD1. CDR1 is DFQATT and CDR2 is SNEGSKA in the germline V gene (reference sequence). V lost 3 bases to trimming and J lost 5 bases; unmatched junction nucleotides: 7. The CDR3 covers 14 residues.